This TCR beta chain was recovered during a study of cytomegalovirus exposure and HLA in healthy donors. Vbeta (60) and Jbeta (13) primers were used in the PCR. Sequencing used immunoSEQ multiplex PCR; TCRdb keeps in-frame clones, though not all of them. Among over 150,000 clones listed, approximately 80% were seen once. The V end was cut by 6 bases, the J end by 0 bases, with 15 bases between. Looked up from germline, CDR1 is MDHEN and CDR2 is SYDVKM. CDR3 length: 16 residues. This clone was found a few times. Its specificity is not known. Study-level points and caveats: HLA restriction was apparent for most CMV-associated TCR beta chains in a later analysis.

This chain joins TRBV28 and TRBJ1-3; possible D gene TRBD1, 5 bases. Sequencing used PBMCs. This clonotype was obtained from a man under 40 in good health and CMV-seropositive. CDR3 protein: CASSPGRGLSGNTIYF. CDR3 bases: TGTGCCAGCAGCCCTGGGAGGGGTCTCTCTGGAAACACCATATATTTT.